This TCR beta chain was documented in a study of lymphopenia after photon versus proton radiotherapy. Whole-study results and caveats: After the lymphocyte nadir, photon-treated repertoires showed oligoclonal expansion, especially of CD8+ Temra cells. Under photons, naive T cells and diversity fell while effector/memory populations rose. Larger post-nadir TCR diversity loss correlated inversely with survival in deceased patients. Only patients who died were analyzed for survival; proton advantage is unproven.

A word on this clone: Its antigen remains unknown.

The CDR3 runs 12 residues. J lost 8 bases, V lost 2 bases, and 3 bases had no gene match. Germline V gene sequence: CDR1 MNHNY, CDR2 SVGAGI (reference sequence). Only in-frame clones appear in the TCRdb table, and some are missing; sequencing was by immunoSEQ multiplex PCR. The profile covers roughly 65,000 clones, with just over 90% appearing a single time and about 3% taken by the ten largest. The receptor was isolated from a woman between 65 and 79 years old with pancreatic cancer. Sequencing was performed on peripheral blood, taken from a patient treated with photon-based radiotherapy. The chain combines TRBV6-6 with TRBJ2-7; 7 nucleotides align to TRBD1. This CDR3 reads CASSYPGQQQYF. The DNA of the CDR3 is TGTGCCAGCAGTTACCCGGGACAGCAGCAGTACTTC.